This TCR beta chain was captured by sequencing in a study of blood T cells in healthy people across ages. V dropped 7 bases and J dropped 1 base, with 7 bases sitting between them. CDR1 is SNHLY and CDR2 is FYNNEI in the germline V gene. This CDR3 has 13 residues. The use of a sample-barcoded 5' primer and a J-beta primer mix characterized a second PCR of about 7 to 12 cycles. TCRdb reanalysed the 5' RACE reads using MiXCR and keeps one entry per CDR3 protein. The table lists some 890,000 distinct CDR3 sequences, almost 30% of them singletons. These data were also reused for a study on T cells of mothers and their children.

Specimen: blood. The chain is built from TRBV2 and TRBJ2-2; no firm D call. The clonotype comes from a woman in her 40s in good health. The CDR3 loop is CASKRENTGELFF. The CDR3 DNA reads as TGTGCCAGCAAAAGGGAGAACACCGGGGAGCTGTTTTTT.